This T cell receptor (beta chain) emerged from a study of Graves' ophthalmopathy and Graves' hyperthyroidism. Regarding the study as a whole: Blood also carried most expanded thyroid clonotypes exceeding 0.001 frequency. For separating ophthalmopathy from stable hyperthyroidism, a 13-signature model gave approximately 90% sensitivity and around 80% specificity.

None of the included patients had other autoimmune diseases, uncontrolled infections, pregnancy or lactation, as these led to exclusion. Germline V CDR1 and CDR2: DFQATT, SNEGSKA (reference sequence). V was cut by 6 bases and J by 1 base, with 12 bases left in between. The CDR3 contains 13 residues. This clonotype was counted at least ten times. Its target is unknown. Transcripts of RNA were the source for amplifying TCR beta CDR3 regions. HTBI primers primed a first-round RT-PCR, and a second-round multiplex PCR followed. TCRdb analysed the multiplex PCR reads with MiXCR anew, one entry per CDR3 protein. Among around 1.1 million distinct CDR3 sequences listed, 35% to 40% were seen once.

What was sequenced was peripheral blood or thyroid tissue (not recorded which). The receptor's source is an adult man with Graves' hyperthyroidism. J is TRBJ2-5 and V is TRBV20-1, with a possible D match to TRBD1 (6 bases). In DNA form, the CDR3 reads TGCAGTGCGCATCCGGACAGCCAAGAGACCCAGTACTTC. This sequence encodes CSAHPDSQETQYF.